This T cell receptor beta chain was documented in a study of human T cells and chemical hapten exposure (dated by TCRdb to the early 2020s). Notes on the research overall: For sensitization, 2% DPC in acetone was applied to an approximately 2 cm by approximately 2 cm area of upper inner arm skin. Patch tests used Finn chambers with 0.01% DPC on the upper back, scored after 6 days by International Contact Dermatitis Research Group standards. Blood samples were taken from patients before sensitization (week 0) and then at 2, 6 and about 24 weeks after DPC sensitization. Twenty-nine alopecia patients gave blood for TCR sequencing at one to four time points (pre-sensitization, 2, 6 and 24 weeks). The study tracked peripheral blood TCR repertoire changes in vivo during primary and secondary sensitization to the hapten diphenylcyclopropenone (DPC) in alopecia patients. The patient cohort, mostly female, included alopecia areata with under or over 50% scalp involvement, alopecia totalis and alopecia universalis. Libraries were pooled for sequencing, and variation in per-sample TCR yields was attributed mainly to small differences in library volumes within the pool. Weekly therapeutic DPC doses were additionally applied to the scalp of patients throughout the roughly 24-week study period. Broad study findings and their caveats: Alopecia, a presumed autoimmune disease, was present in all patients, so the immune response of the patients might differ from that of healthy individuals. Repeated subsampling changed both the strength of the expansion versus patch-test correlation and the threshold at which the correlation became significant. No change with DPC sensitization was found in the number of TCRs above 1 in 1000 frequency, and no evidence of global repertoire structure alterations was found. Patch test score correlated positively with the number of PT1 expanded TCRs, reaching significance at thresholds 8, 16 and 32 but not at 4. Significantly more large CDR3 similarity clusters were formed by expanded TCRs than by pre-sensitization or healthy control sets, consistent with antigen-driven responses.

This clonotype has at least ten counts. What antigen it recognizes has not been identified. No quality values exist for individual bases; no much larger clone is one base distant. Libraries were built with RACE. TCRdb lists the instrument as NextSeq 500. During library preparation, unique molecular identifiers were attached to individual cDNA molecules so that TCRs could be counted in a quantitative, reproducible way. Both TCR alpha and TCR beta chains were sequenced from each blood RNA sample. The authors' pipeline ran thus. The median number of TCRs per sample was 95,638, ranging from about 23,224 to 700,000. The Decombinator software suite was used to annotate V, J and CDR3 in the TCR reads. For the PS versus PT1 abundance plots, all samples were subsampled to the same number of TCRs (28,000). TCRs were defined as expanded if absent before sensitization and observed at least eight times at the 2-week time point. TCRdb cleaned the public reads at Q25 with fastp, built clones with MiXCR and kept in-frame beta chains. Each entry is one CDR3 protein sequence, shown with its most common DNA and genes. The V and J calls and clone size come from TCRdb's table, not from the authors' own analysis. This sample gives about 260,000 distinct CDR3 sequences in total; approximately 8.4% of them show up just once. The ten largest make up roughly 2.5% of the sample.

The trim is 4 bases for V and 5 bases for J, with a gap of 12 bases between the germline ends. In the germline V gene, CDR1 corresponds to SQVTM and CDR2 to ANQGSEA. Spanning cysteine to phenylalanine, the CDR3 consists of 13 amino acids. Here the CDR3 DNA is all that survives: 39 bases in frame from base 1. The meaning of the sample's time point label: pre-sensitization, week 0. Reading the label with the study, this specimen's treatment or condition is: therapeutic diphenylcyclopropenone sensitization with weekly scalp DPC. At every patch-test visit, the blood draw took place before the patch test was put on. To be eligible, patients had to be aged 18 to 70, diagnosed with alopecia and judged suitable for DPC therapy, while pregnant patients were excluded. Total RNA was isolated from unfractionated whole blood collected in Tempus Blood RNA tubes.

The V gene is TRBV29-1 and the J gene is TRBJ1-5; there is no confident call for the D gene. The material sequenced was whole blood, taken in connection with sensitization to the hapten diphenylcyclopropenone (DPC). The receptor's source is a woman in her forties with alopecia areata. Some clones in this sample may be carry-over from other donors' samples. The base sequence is TGCAGCGTTGGGACCGGGGTATATCAGCCCCAGCATTTT. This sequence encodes CSVGTGVYQPQHF.